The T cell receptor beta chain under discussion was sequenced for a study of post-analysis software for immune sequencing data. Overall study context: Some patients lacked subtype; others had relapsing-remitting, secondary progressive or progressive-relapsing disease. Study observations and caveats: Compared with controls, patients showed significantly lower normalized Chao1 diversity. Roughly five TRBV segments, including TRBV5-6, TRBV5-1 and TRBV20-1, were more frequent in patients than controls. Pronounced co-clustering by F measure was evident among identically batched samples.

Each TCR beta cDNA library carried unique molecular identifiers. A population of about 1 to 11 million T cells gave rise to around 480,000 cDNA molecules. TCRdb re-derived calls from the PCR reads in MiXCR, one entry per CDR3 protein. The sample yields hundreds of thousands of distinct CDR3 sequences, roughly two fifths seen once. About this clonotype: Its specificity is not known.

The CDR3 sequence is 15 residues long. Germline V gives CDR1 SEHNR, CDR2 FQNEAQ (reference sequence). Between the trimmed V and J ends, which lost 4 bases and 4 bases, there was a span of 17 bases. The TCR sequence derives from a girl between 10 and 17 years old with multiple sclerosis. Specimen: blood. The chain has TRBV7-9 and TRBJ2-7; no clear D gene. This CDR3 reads CASSSYVRGRYEQYF. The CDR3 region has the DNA TGTGCCAGCAGCTCGTATGTCCGAGGCAGATACGAGCAGTACTTC.